One sample yielded the 22 T cell receptor beta chains listed below, sequenced in a study of T and B cells in COVID-19 patients. BIOMED2 TRB-A/B primer pools were used in multiplex TRB PCR. TCRdb recomputed calls from the multiplex PCR reads with MiXCR, one row per CDR3 protein. Of some 8,400 distinct CDR3 sequences in the sample, more than 20% were seen once. TRB was amplified from around 250-500 ng of blood genomic DNA. Material: blood. The receptors here all came from a human donor who had recovered from COVID-19.

The rearrangement uses TRBV25-1 and TRBJ1-4; maybe TRBD1 (5 bases). Between the trimmed V and J ends, which lost 8 bases and 0 bases, there was a span of 16 bases. This CDR3 spans 16 amino acids. Germline CDR1 MGHDK, CDR2 SYGVNS. CDR3 sequence (DNA): TGTGCCAGCTGCCGCGGGGCACCCGCAACTAATGAAAAACTGTTTTTT. Its protein is CASCRGAPATNEKLFF.

The rearrangement links TRBV5-5 to TRBJ2-7; tentatively, D is TRBD2 (5 bases). The CDR3 spans 14 residues. Germline lookup yields CDR1 SGHKS and CDR2 YYEKEE (reference sequence). The V gene lost 0 bases and the J gene lost 2 bases, with 9 bases spanning the gap. The CDR3: CASSLGAGAYEQYF. For the CDR3, the DNA is TGTGCCAGCAGCTTGGGCGCCGGGGCCTACGAGCAGTACTTC. Together with reference TRBV5-5 and TRBJ2-7, the CDR3 gives the full variable domain: DAGVTQSPTHLIKTRGQQVTLRCSPISGHKSVSWYQQVLGQGPQFIFQYYEKEERGRGNFPDRFSARQFPNYSSELNVNALLLGDSALYLCASSLGAGAYEQYFGPGTRLTVT.

The chain links TRBV7-2 to TRBJ2-5, with a weak D call TRBD1 (7 bases). The CDR3 is made up of 12 amino acids. Germline V gene data show CDR1 as SGHTA and CDR2 as FQGNSA. CDR3 protein: CASDRAGETQYF. The CDR3 DNA is TGTGCTTCCGACAGGGCGGGGGAGACCCAGTACTTC.

The genes are TRBV10-3 and TRBJ2-7; TRBD1 might be the D (6 bases). The CDR3 contains 16 residues. Between the trimmed V and J ends, which lost 5 bases and 3 bases, there was a span of 20 bases. CDR1 and CDR2 (germline): ENHRY, SYGVKD. CDR3 in amino acids: CAISSTTGKTVYEQYF. In DNA form, the CDR3 reads TGTGCCATCAGTTCTACCACAGGGAAGACGGTCTACGAGCAGTACTTC.

The chain is built from TRBV10-1 and TRBJ2-1; D tentatively fits TRBD1 or TRBD2 (5 bases each). The CDR3 is 15 residues long. The V and J ends lost 2 bases and 9 bases respectively, with 17 bases between them. CDR1 and CDR2 from the germline V gene are WNHNN and SYGVQD (reference sequence). As DNA, the CDR3 is TGCGCCAGCAGTGAGGGGAGAAGGGGAATAAGTGAGCAGTTCTTC. Its translation is CASSEGRRGISEQFF.

V and J are TRBV4-2 and TRBJ1-1, with D unclear. The length of the CDR3 is 15 residues. Germline values: CDR1 LGHNA, CDR2 YNFKEQ. V was pared by 0 bases and J by 0 bases, with 8 bases between. The CDR3 DNA sequence: TGTGCCAGCAGCCAAGATGCCAGCATGAACACTGAAGCTTTCTTT. It specifies CASSQDASMNTEAFF.

J is TRBJ2-1 and V is TRBV5-6; 9 nucleotides line up with TRBD2. Germline trimming cut 1 base from V and 9 bases from J; bases unmatched to any gene: 5. Germline V gives CDR1 SGHDT, CDR2 YYEEEE. There are 14 residues in the CDR3. The CDR3 bases are TGTGCCAGCAGCTTGCTAGCGGGGCTCAGTGAGCAGTTCTTC. Translation gives CASSLLAGLSEQFF.

Sample share makes this clonotype medium-sized. In DNA, the CDR3 is TGCAGCGTTTCTACCGGGAGCAACTATGGCTACACCTTC. Amino acid sequence: CSVSTGSNYGYTF. The chain links TRBV29-1 to TRBJ1-2; D remains ambiguous. This CDR3 spans 13 amino acids. The ends were cut back, 5 bases at V and 2 bases at J, with 12 bases in the middle. Germline lookup yields CDR1 SQVTM and CDR2 ANQGSEA.

In this sample, this clonotype is medium-sized. The V gene is TRBV18, the J gene TRBJ2-5, with TRBD1 identical over 9 bases. CDR3 length: 14 residues. With 4 bases clipped from V and 3 bases from J, the junction kept 3 bases outside the gene matches. The germline gives CDR1 KGHSH, CDR2 LQKENI. This CDR3 reads CASSQGTGKETQYF. The CDR3 DNA sequence: TGTGCCAGCTCACAGGGGACAGGGAAAGAGACCCAGTACTTC.

This clonotype showed up many times. The chain links TRBV18 to TRBJ2-5; 7 bases map to TRBD1. V gave up 6 bases and J gave up 5 bases; unmatched junction bases: 6. Germline V gives CDR1 KGHSH, CDR2 LQKENI. The CDR3 length is 13 residues. CDR3 residues: CASSLNRGETQYF. For the CDR3, the DNA is TGTGCCAGCTCTCTCAACAGGGGTGAGACCCAGTACTTC.

The gene calls are TRBV12-3 or TRBV12-4 and TRBJ2-7; D is possibly TRBD2 (5 bases). CDR3 length: 13 amino acids. Trimming removed 8 bases at V and 7 bases at J, with 18 bases between. CDR3 DNA: TGTGCCAGCGCTTTAGGAGGCGGCGGGGAGCAGTACTTC. Residues: CASALGGGGEQYF.

With respect to this clonotype: A single base separates this from a much larger clone, so it may be a read error. The chain combines TRBV7-6 with TRBJ2-2, with D possibly matching TRBD1 (7 bases). Per the germline V gene, CDR1 is SGHVS and CDR2 is FNYEAQ. The CDR3 contains 16 residues. Trimming cost V 5 bases and J 3 bases, with 16 bases left between them. CDR3 nucleotide sequence: TGTGCCAGCAGCGGGGGGACAGTTGTGGACACCGGGGAGCTGTTTTTT. Encoded protein: CASSGGTVVDTGELFF.

This clonotype showed up many times. J is TRBJ1-1 and V is TRBV18, with D unclear. The CDR3 loop spans 15 amino acids. CDR1 KGHSH and CDR2 LQKENI come from the germline V gene. The germline V and J ends were trimmed by 0 bases and 0 bases, with 8 bases remaining between them. The CDR3 is CASSPPVRVNTEAFF. The CDR3 nucleotides read TGTGCCAGCTCACCACCGGTTCGGGTGAACACTGAAGCTTTCTTT.

This chain connects TRBV7-2 to TRBJ1-1; D not certain. Germline-derived CDR1 and CDR2 are SGHTA and FQGNSA. The CDR3 is made up of 12 amino acids. Trimming took off 3 bases at V and 6 bases at J, with 8 bases between the two ends. The CDR3 here is CASSFRESEAFF. CDR3 in DNA: TGTGCCAGCAGCTTTAGGGAATCTGAAGCTTTCTTT. Variable domain in full (rest from reference TRBV7-2 and TRBJ1-1): GAGVSQSPSNKVTEKGKDVELRCDPISGHTALYWYRQSLGQGLEFLIYFQGNSAPDKSGLPSDRFSAERTGGSVSTLTIQRTQQEDSAVYLCASSFRESEAFFGQGTRLTVV.

This clonotype is medium-sized in the sample. The chain couples TRBV19 to TRBJ2-5, with 10 bases matching TRBD1. The V segment lost 5 bases and the J segment 5 bases; nucleotides outside the gene matches: 5. CDR3 length: 14 residues. CDR1 LNHDA and CDR2 SQIVND come from the germline V gene (reference sequence). The CDR3 DNA follows: TGTGCCAGTAGTTTGGGACAGGGGTGGGAGACCCAGTACTTC. It is translated as CASSLGQGWETQYF.

This clonotype showed up many times. This sequence joins TRBV5-1 and TRBJ2-2; D gene uncertain. V was shortened by 0 bases and J by 6 bases, with 12 bases between the two germline ends. Germline lookup yields CDR1 SGHRS and CDR2 YFSETQ. The CDR3 covers 15 residues. The CDR3 DNA follows: TGCGCCAGCAGCTTGGGCGATATGGTGTCCGGGGAGCTGTTTTTT. Amino acid sequence: CASSLGDMVSGELFF.

As concerns this clonotype: A read error is possible here, since a much larger clone lies one base away. The chain carries TRBV19 and TRBJ1-1; no clear D gene. There are 13 residues in the CDR3. CDR1 and CDR2 (germline): LNHDA, SQIVND (reference sequence). In DNA, the CDR3 is TGTGCCAGTAGTATAGGTCCGGGCTTCGGAGCTATCTTT. Translated, it gives CASSIGPGFGAIF.

This clonotype is medium-sized (0.01 to 0.1%) in the sample. The chain has TRBV15 and TRBJ2-7; no definite D call. This CDR3 has 16 residues. The germline gives CDR1 LNHNV, CDR2 YYDKDF (reference sequence). Trimming took off 0 bases at V and 1 base at J, with 13 bases between the two ends. The CDR3 region is CATSRDAESKSYEQYF. CDR3 DNA: TGTGCCACCAGCAGAGATGCGGAAAGCAAGTCCTACGAGCAGTACTTC.

This clonotype was recorded a few times. The chain has TRBV7-9 and TRBJ2-7; 10 positions agree with TRBD1. Germline V gene lookup returns CDR1 SEHNR and CDR2 FQNEAQ (reference sequence). After removal of 4 bases from V and 6 bases from J, the junction contained 6 bases not matched to a gene. The CDR3 extends over 14 amino acids. CDR3 sequence: CASSSPGQGREQYF. For the CDR3, the DNA is TGTGCCAGCAGCTCTCCGGGACAGGGGCGCGAGCAGTACTTC.

This clonotype is labeled as medium-sized (0.01 to 0.1%). This rearrangement joins TRBV6-6 to TRBJ2-7; 7 nucleotides agree with TRBD2. The V gene's germline CDR1 is MNHNY and CDR2 SVGAGI (reference sequence). J gave up 3 bases and V 8 bases, and 4 bases lay outside the gene matches. The CDR3 consists of 12 residues. In nucleotides, the CDR3 is TGTGCCAGCCGGTGGGGGGGCTACGAGCAGTACTTC. Its protein is CASRWGGYEQYF.

This chain uses TRBV6-2 or TRBV6-3 with TRBJ2-3, with 12 positions matching TRBD2. Unmatched junction bases numbered 7, after V lost 6 bases and J lost 3 bases. This CDR3 spans 16 amino acids. CDR1 is MNHEY and CDR2 is SVGEGT in the germline V gene. The CDR3 here is CASSLLAGGATDTQYF. The DNA for the CDR3 is TGTGCCAGCAGCCTACTAGCGGGAGGAGCGACAGATACGCAGTATTTT.

This clonotype was counted at least ten times. This chain links TRBV27 with TRBJ1-5; 9 bases match TRBD1. Germline assignment: CDR1 MNHEY and CDR2 SMNVEV (reference sequence). The CDR3 loop spans 15 amino acids. V trimming: 3 bases; J trimming: 9 bases; junction bases outside the gene matches: 9. CDR3 in DNA: TGTGCCAGCAGTTTTGGGACAGGGACCGAGGGGCCCCAGCATTTT. It translates to CASSFGTGTEGPQHF.